This passage covers 28 T cell receptor beta chains from one sample sequenced in a study of blood T cell repertoires in COVID-19. Method: immunoSEQ multiplex PCR; TCRdb's copy keeps in-frame clones and lacks some. The sample consists of approximately 130,000 clones, 84% of them appearing once. What was sequenced was peripheral blood. These receptors all stem from a human donor in a cohort sampled during active COVID-19.

The chain combines TRBV28 with TRBJ1-6; the match to TRBD1 covers 9 bases. Looked up from germline, CDR1 is MDHEN and CDR2 is SYDVKM. V was pared by 1 base and J by 7 bases, with 2 bases of the junction left unmatched. This CDR3 spans 15 amino acids. CDR3 sequence: CASSLLGTGNSPLHF. The DNA of the CDR3 is TGTGCCAGCAGTTTATTAGGGACAGGGAATTCACCCCTCCACTTT.

This sequence joins TRBV27 and TRBJ1-2; TRBD1 might be the D (6 bases). This CDR3 is built from 16 residues. Deletions cut 5 bases from V and 6 bases from J, with 22 bases between. Germline CDR1 is MNHEY and CDR2 is SMNVEV (reference sequence). CDR3 sequence: CASSPIGQTPLNGYTF. CDR3 DNA: TGTGCCAGCAGTCCCATCGGACAGACCCCCCTGAATGGCTACACCTTC.

The rearrangement uses TRBV5-1 and TRBJ1-4; TRBD1 matches 7 bases. Trimming at V came to 4 bases and at J to 5 bases, leaving 5 bases not matched to a gene. The germline CDR1 and CDR2 sequences are SGHRS and YFSETQ. CDR3 length equals 14 residues. The CDR3 DNA reads TGCGCCAGCAGCGTGGGACAGCTAAATGAAAAACTGTTTTTT. Amino acid sequence: CASSVGQLNEKLFF.

A few counts support this clone. This chain uses TRBV19 with TRBJ2-3, with 7 bases lining up with TRBD2. The V gene end was trimmed by 3 bases and the J gene end by 5 bases; junction bases not matched to a gene: 14. The CDR3 runs to 17 residues. Germline V lookup: CDR1 LNHDA, CDR2 SQIVND (reference sequence). DNA for the CDR3: TGTGCCAGTAGTATCGGCGGGGGACTGCCCAACATAGATACGCAGTATTTT. The encoded protein is CASSIGGGLPNIDTQYF.

The chain combines TRBV6-5 with TRBJ1-5; the D gene is possibly TRBD1 (5 bases). V was cut by 6 bases and J by 0 bases, with 12 bases left in between. Per germline, CDR1 MNHEY and CDR2 SVGAGI. CDR3 length equals 15 residues. The CDR3 is CASRRDGNSNQPQHF. The DNA of the CDR3 is TGTGCCAGCAGGCGGGACGGCAATAGCAATCAGCCCCAGCATTTT.

The rearrangement uses TRBV24-1 and TRBJ2-7; TRBD1 aligns across 11 bases. The V gene end was trimmed by 1 base and the J gene end by 4 bases; junction bases not matched to a gene: 8. CDR3 length: 17 amino acids. CDR1 is KGHDR and CDR2 is SFDVKD in the germline V gene. Here the CDR3 DNA reads TGTGCCACCAGTGATTTCCTAGGGGACAGGGGGTATTACGAGCAGTACTTC. Translated: CATSDFLGDRGYYEQYF.

The gene calls are TRBV11-2 and TRBJ2-2; D perhaps matches TRBD1 (5 bases). V was cut by 6 bases and J by 5 bases, with 22 bases left in between. This CDR3 has 17 amino acids. Germline CDR1 and CDR2: SGHAT and FQNNGV. CDR3 in DNA: TGTGCCAGCAGGGGGCAGCGCAGTAAAACCCAAACCGGGGAGCTGTTTTTT. Translated, it gives CASRGQRSKTQTGELFF.

V gene TRBV6-7 combines with J gene TRBJ2-7; 7 bases are shared with TRBD1. TRBV6-7 is labeled an ORF, and its function is uncertain. J gave up 4 bases and V 0 bases, and 9 bases lay outside the gene matches. The CDR3 has 16 residues. CDR3 region: CASSYSIGQALYEQYF. The CDR3 DNA reads as TGTGCCAGCAGTTACTCGATAGGACAGGCGTTATACGAGCAGTACTTC.

This rearrangement joins TRBV29-1 to TRBJ2-3; 11 bases agree with TRBD1. V lost 3 bases to trimming and J lost 3 bases; unmatched junction nucleotides: 5. The CDR3 spans 15 residues. Germline V gene sequence: CDR1 SQVTM, CDR2 ANQGSEA. The CDR3 coding sequence is TGCAGCGTTGACCTGGACAGGGGGCTTACAGATACGCAGTATTTT. Protein sequence: CSVDLDRGLTDTQYF.

The CDR3 sequence: CAWSVAGAGDEQYF. Written as DNA, the CDR3 is TGTGCCTGGAGTGTAGCAGGGGCCGGGGACGAGCAGTACTTC. The chain couples TRBV30 to TRBJ2-7; maybe TRBD1 (6 bases). V shed 0 bases and J shed 5 bases, with 14 bases lying between them. Looked up from germline, CDR1 is GTSNPN and CDR2 is SVGIG (reference sequence). The CDR3 loop spans 14 amino acids.

The rearrangement joins TRBV6-5 to TRBJ1-2; the D gene is possibly TRBD1 (5 bases). The germline CDR1 and CDR2 sequences are MNHEY and SVGAGI. The length of the CDR3 is 11 residues. Trimming pared 5 bases from V and 7 bases from J, leaving 8 bases between. This CDR3 is CASSQGGGYTF. The CDR3 DNA reads as TGTGCCAGCAGTCAGGGAGGTGGCTACACCTTC.

The rearrangement uses TRBV6-1 and TRBJ2-7; D not resolved. V gave up 2 bases and J gave up 2 bases, with 13 bases separating them. This CDR3 has 15 amino acids. Germline V gene sequence: CDR1 MNHNS, CDR2 SASEGT. CDR3 coding DNA: TGTGCCAGCAGTGAAACACAGATACTTGCCTACGAGCAGTACTTC. This codes for CASSETQILAYEQYF.

This clone was seen just once. The chain employs TRBV5-4 and TRBJ2-2; no reliable D call. The CDR3 contains 12 residues. V lost 2 bases and J 7 bases, leaving 6 bases between the germline ends. Per the germline V gene, CDR1 is SGHNT and CDR2 is YYREEE (reference sequence). CDR3 nucleotides: TGTGCCAGCAGCTTACGAGGCGGGGAGCTGTTTTTT. It translates to CASSLRGGELFF. The full variable domain, with the rest looked up from reference TRBV5-4 and TRBJ2-2, is ETGVTQSPTHLIKTRGQQVTLRCSSQSGHNTVSWYQQALGQGPQFIFQYYREEENGRGNFPPRFSGLQFPNYSSELNVNALELDDSALYLCASSLRGGELFFGEGSRLTVL.

The rearrangement links TRBV6-6 to TRBJ1-5; TRBD1 agrees at 9 bases. From germline, CDR1 is MNHNY and CDR2 SVGAGI (reference sequence). The CDR3 has 14 amino acids. With V trimmed by 5 bases and J by 7 bases, 6 bases remained unmatched. CDR3 sequence reads: CASSTRQGGQPQHF. The CDR3 bases are TGTGCCAGCAGTACCCGACAGGGGGGACAGCCCCAGCATTTT.

The chain is built from TRBV11-3 and TRBJ2-5; TRBD1 matches at 9 bases. Per the germline V gene, CDR1 is SGHNT and CDR2 is YENEEA. V lost 6 bases to trimming and J lost 4 bases; unmatched junction nucleotides: 3. The CDR3 extends over 13 amino acids. Here the CDR3 DNA reads TGTGCCAGCAGAGGACAGGGGACAGAGACCCAGTACTTC. Translating it yields CASRGQGTETQYF.

This clone was recorded only once. The identical CDR3 is also encoded by other nucleotide sequences in the sample. J is TRBJ1-3 and V is TRBV5-1; D call uncertain. Germline V gives CDR1 SGHRS, CDR2 YFSETQ. Trimming stripped 0 bases from V and 4 bases from J, with 11 bases between. The CDR3 sequence is 15 residues long. The CDR3 here is CASSLGSGRGNTIYF. The CDR3 DNA is TGCGCCAGCAGCTTGGGGTCAGGCCGCGGAAACACCATATATTTT.

The chain employs TRBV6-4 and TRBJ1-5, with TRBD1 matching 7 bases. Germline CDR1 reads MRHNA; CDR2 reads SNTAGT. V shed 5 bases, J shed 1 base, and the junction held 2 bases outside the gene matches. The CDR3 consists of 14 residues. The CDR3, as DNA: TGTGCCAGCAGTATACAGGGGAGCAATCAGCCCCAGCATTTT. It specifies CASSIQGSNQPQHF.

This chain connects TRBV6-6 to TRBJ1-6; D call uncertain. The germline gives CDR1 MNHNY, CDR2 SVGAGI (reference sequence). Trimming cost V 7 bases and J 8 bases, with 12 bases left between them. The CDR3 totals 13 residues. The CDR3 protein is CASTYEYHSPLHF. CDR3 sequence (DNA): TGTGCCAGCACCTACGAGTATCATTCACCCCTCCACTTT.

CDR3 sequence (DNA): TGTGCCACCCTTAGGGCGAGTAGGGCGGGCTATGGCTACACCTTC. Its translation: CATLRASRAGYGYTF. The genes are TRBV19 and TRBJ1-2, with D uncertain. CDR3 length: 15 amino acids. V lost 10 bases to trimming and J lost 4 bases, with 22 bases between them. Germline assignment: CDR1 LNHDA and CDR2 SQIVND (reference sequence).

This chain links TRBV18 with TRBJ1-4, with no clear D. Germline V lookup: CDR1 KGHSH, CDR2 LQKENI. There are 14 residues in the CDR3. Trimming removed 0 bases at V and 3 bases at J, with 5 bases between. This chain's CDR3 is CASSPPGANEKLFF. In nucleotides, the CDR3 is TGTGCCAGCTCACCACCAGGAGCTAATGAAAAACTGTTTTTT.

The J gene is TRBJ2-2, the V gene TRBV7-8; D unclear. Germline V CDR1 and CDR2: SGHVS, FQNEAQ. Trimming shortened V by 1 base and J by 5 bases, and 14 bases separated the two germline ends. The CDR3 extends over 16 amino acids. The CDR3 sequence: CASSLVRFLGTGELFF. CDR3 sequence (DNA): TGTGCCAGCAGCTTAGTGAGGTTCCTTGGTACCGGGGAGCTGTTTTTT. Based on the CDR3 plus reference TRBV7-8 and TRBJ2-2, the full variable domain is GAGVSQSPRYKVAKRGQDVALRCDPISGHVSLFWYQQALGQGPEFLTYFQNEAQLDKSGLPSDRFFAERPEGSVSTLKIQRTQQEDSAVYLCASSLVRFLGTGELFFGEGSRLTVL.

The chain joins TRBV7-2 to TRBJ2-2; 11 nucleotides agree with TRBD2. From germline, CDR1 is SGHTA and CDR2 FQGNSA. The ends lost 1 base at V and 7 bases at J; junction bases unmatched: 8. This CDR3 spans 17 amino acids. This CDR3 is CASSLDHGTSGLGELFF. The CDR3 bases are TGTGCCAGCAGCTTAGACCACGGGACTAGCGGCCTCGGGGAGCTGTTTTTT.

Turning to this clone: The sample has other DNA sequences that encode this CDR3 too. V is TRBV12-3 or TRBV12-4 and J is TRBJ2-5; unclear D gene. CDR3 length: 11 amino acids. V was trimmed by 6 bases and J by 2 bases, leaving 4 bases between them. CDR3 region: CASSLQETQYF. DNA for the CDR3: TGTGCCAGCAGCCTTCAAGAGACCCAGTACTTC.

The chain links TRBV19 to TRBJ2-3; 9 positions agree with TRBD2. V lost 9 bases and J lost 4; bases outside the gene matches: 14. The CDR3 contains 16 residues. The V gene's germline CDR1 is LNHDA and CDR2 SQIVND (reference sequence). CDR3 bases: TGTGCCAGCGATGACTCCGCTAGCGGGGTTCCAGATACGCAGTATTTT. It encodes CASDDSASGVPDTQYF.

V gene TRBV6-5 combines with J gene TRBJ1-2; no clear D gene. The CDR3 extends over 15 amino acids. Germline-derived CDR1 and CDR2 are MNHEY and SVGAGI. V was trimmed by 7 bases and J by 0 bases, leaving 15 bases between them. CDR3 sequence (DNA): TGTGCCAGCACCCTCACAGAGGGCGCTAACTATGGCTACACCTTC. Translation gives CASTLTEGANYGYTF.

This chain links TRBV7-9 with TRBJ1-3; 7 nucleotides match TRBD1. The germline gives CDR1 SEHNR, CDR2 FQNEAQ (reference sequence). The CDR3 totals 16 residues. The J segment lost 0 bases and the V segment lost 5 bases, leaving 7 bases of the junction unmatched. CDR3 sequence (DNA): TGTGCCAGCAGCCCCCTACAGGGGTTCTCTGGAAACACCATATATTTT. Its translation is CASSPLQGFSGNTIYF.

This clone was seen once. The rearrangement joins TRBV27 to TRBJ1-4, with D tentatively TRBD1 (5 bases). Germline V gene lookup returns CDR1 MNHEY and CDR2 SMNVEV (reference sequence). CDR3 length: 14 amino acids. V was trimmed by 5 bases and J by 8 bases, leaving 15 bases between them. CDR3 sequence (DNA): TGTGCCAGCAGTCAACACAGGTTTAAAGAAAAACTGTTTTTT. The encoded protein is CASSQHRFKEKLFF. Full variable domain (remainder filled in from reference TRBV27 and TRBJ1-4): EAQVTQNPRYLITVTGKKLTVTCSQNMNHEYMSWYRQDPGLGLRQIYYSMNVEVTDKGDVPEGYKVSRKEKRNFPLILESPSPNQTSLYFCASSQHRFKEKLFFGSGTQLSVL.

The CDR3 DNA reads TGTGCCAGCAGCACCACAGGGCACGAGCAGTACTTC. Translated: CASSTTGHEQYF. The V call is TRBV12-3 or TRBV12-4, the J call TRBJ2-7, with D perhaps TRBD1 (6 bases). V lost 6 bases and J lost 5, with 11 bases in between. CDR3 size: 12 residues.